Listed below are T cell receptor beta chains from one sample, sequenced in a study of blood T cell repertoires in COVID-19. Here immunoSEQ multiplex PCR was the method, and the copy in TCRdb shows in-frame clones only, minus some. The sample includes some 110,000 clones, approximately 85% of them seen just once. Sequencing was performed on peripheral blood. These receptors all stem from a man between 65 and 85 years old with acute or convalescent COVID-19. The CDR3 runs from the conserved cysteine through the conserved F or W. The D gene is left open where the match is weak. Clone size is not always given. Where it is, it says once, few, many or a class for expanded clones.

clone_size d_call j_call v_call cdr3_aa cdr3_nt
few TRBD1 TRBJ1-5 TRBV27 CASSPLTGSRTQPQHF TGTGCCAGCAGTCCCCTGACAGGGTCACGTACTCAGCCCCAGCATTTT
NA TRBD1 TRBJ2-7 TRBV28 CASATPGQGYDEQYF TGTGCCAGCGCGACCCCAGGACAGGGATATGACGAGCAGTACTTC
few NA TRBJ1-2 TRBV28 CASSSSSGYTF TGTGCCAGCAGTTCTTCCTCTGGCTACACCTTC
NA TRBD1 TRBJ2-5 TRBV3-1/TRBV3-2 CASSQGDRETQYF TGTGCCAGCAGCCAGGGGGACAGAGAGACCCAGTACTTC
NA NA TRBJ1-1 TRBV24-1 CATSGGTHAENTEAFF TGTGCCACCAGTGGAGGGACACACGCAGAGAACACTGAAGCTTTCTTT
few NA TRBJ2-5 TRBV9 CASSVATGETQYF TGTGCCAGCAGCGTAGCTACGGGGGAGACCCAGTACTTC
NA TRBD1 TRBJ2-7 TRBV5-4 CASSGRDSLSYEQYF TGTGCCAGCAGCGGCCGGGACAGTCTCTCCTACGAGCAGTACTTC
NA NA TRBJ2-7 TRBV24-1 CATSDLLRVGNEQYF TGTGCCACCAGTGATTTGCTCAGGGTTGGCAACGAGCAGTACTTC
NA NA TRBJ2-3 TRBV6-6 CAPEGLSWGSTDTQYF TGTGCCCCGGAGGGCCTATCCTGGGGTAGCACAGATACGCAGTATTTT
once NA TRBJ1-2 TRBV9 CASSVEPRAEGPGGYTF TGTGCCAGCAGCGTAGAACCCAGGGCAGAAGGACCTGGGGGCTACACCTTC
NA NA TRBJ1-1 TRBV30 CAWSGGREDEAFF TGTGCCTGGAGTGGCGGTAGAGAGGATGAAGCTTTCTTT
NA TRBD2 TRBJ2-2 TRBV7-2 CASSPGLSTGELFF TGTGCCAGCAGCCCGGGACTATCGACCGGGGAGCTGTTTTTT
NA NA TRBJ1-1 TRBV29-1 CSVEAQQNTEAFF TGCAGCGTTGAAGCCCAACAGAACACTGAAGCTTTCTTT
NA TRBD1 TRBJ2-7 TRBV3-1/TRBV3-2 CASSRTGGSYEQYF TGTGCCAGCAGCCGGACAGGGGGCTCCTACGAGCAGTACTTC
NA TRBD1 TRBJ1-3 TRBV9 CASSGQGFGNTIYF TGTGCCAGCAGCGGACAGGGGTTTGGAAACACCATATATTTT
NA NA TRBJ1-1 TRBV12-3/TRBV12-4 CASTIALNTEAFF TGTGCCAGCACCATAGCGCTGAACACTGAAGCTTTCTTT
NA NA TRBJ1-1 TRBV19 CASSLGLSVGSEAFF TGTGCCAGTAGTTTGGGCCTTTCCGTCGGATCTGAAGCTTTCTTT
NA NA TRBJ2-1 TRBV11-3 CASTATSLNEQFF TGTGCCAGCACCGCCACTAGTTTGAATGAGCAGTTCTTC
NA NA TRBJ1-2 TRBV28 CASSFGQNYGYTF TGTGCCAGCAGTTTCGGACAGAACTATGGCTACACCTTC
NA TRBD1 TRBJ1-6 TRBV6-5 CASSYSTGGDSPLHF TGTGCCAGCAGTTACTCGACAGGGGGCGATTCACCCCTCCACTTT
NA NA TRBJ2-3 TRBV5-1 CASSGGRGNTDTQYF TGCGCCAGCAGCGGAGGACGCGGAAACACAGATACGCAGTATTTT
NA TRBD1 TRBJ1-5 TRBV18 CASSPGRGWDQPQHF TGTGCCAGCTCACCGGGCAGGGGGTGGGATCAGCCCCAGCATTTT
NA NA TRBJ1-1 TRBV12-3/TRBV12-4 CASSPQMNTEAFF TGTGCCAGCAGTCCCCAAATGAACACTGAAGCTTTCTTT
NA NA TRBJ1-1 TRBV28 CASSSSPGLGTMNTEAFF TGTGCCAGCAGTTCCTCGCCGGGACTGGGCACCATGAACACTGAAGCTTTCTTT
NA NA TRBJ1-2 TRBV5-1 CASSLDTGSGGYTF TGCGCCAGCAGCTTGGATACAGGGTCGGGTGGCTACACCTTC
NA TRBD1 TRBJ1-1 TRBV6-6 CASSSDRAMNTEAFF TGTGCCAGCAGTTCGGACAGGGCCATGAACACTGAAGCTTTCTTT
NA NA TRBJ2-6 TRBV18 CASSRQSSGANVLTF TGTGCCAGCTCACGACAGTCCTCTGGGGCCAACGTCCTGACTTTC
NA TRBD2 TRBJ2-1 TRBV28 CASSKMGTSSREQFF TGTGCCAGCAGCAAAATGGGGACTAGCAGTCGTGAGCAGTTCTTC
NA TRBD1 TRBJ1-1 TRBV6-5 CASSHQDRLNTEAFF TGTGCCAGCAGTCACCAGGACAGGTTGAACACTGAAGCTTTCTTT
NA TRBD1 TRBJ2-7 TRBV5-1 CASSSTGQGSNEQYF TGCGCCAGCAGCTCGACGGGACAGGGGTCGAACGAGCAGTACTTC
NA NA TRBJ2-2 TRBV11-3 CASSYQGIGELFF TGTGCCAGCAGCTACCAGGGGATCGGGGAGCTGTTTTTT
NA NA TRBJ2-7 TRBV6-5 CASSPRESREQYF TGTGCCAGCAGCCCCCGGGAGAGTCGCGAGCAGTACTTC
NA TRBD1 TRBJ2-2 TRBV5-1 CASSLSQGGNTGELFF TGCGCCAGCAGCTTGTCACAGGGGGGTAACACCGGGGAGCTGTTTTTT
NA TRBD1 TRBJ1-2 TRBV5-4 CASSSAGTGGAGYTF TGTGCCAGCAGCTCGGCTGGTACAGGGGGCGCGGGCTACACCTTC
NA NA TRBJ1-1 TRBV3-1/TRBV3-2 CASSQGGRGTEAFF TGTGCCAGCAGCCAAGGGGGCAGGGGCACTGAAGCTTTCTTT
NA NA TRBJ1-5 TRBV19 CASSPTGGSNQPQHF TGTGCCAGTAGCCCCACCGGGGGGAGCAATCAGCCCCAGCATTTT
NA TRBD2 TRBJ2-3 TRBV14 CASSPFAGGIRTDTQYF TGTGCCAGCAGCCCTTTTGCGGGGGGGATTCGAACAGATACGCAGTATTTT
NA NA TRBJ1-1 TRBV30 CAWSAGTQVNTEAFF TGTGCCTGGAGTGCGGGGACACAGGTGAACACTGAAGCTTTCTTT
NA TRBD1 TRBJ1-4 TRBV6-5 CASSYSTGREKLFF TGTGCCAGCAGTTACTCGACAGGGAGGGAAAAACTGTTTTTT
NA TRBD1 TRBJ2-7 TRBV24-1 CATSDPGTGSSYEQYF TGTGCCACCAGTGACCCCGGGACAGGGAGCTCCTACGAGCAGTACTTC
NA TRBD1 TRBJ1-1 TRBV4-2 CASSLSTGATEAFF TGTGCCAGCAGCCTTTCAACAGGGGCCACTGAAGCTTTCTTT
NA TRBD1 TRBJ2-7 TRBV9 CASSQGGDRGRRAYEQYF TGTGCCAGCAGCCAAGGTGGGGACAGGGGGAGGAGGGCCTACGAGCAGTACTTC
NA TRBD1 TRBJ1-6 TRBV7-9 CASSPAGQRNSPLHF TGTGCCAGCAGCCCCGCGGGACAGCGGAATTCACCCCTCCACTTT
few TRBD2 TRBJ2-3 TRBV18 CASSPVLAGGPTSTDTQYF TGTGCCAGCTCACCCGTATTAGCGGGAGGGCCGACTAGCACAGATACGCAGTATTTT
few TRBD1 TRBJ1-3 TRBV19 CASSLSGTAFPGNTIYF TGTGCCAGTAGCCTCTCCGGGACAGCTTTCCCTGGAAACACCATATATTTT
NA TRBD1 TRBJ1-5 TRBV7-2 CASSLQGGQPQHF TGTGCCAGCAGCTTGCAGGGGGGTCAGCCCCAGCATTTT
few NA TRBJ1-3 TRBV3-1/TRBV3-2 CASSPTRPSGNTIYF TGTGCCAGCAGCCCTACCAGGCCCTCTGGAAACACCATATATTTT
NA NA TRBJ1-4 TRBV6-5 CASSYSYRATNEKLFF TGTGCCAGCAGTTACTCCTACAGGGCAACTAATGAAAAACTGTTTTTT
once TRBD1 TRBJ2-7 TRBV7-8 CASSLAGTGPSYEQYF TGTGCCAGCAGCTTAGCCGGGACAGGCCCATCCTACGAGCAGTACTTC
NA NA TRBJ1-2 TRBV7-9 CASSLANSARGYTF TGTGCCAGCAGCTTAGCCAACTCAGCGCGGGGCTACACCTTC
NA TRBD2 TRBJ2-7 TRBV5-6 CASSLGTSGGFFHEQYF TGTGCCAGCAGCCTTGGGACTAGCGGGGGATTCTTCCACGAGCAGTACTTC
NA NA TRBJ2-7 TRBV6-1 CASSDVADSYEQYF TGTGCCAGCAGTGATGTGGCCGATTCCTACGAGCAGTACTTC
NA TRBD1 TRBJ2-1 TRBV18 CARGLDAPRDRGNEQFF TGTGCCCGGGGCCTTGATGCACCTCGGGACAGGGGCAATGAGCAGTTCTTC
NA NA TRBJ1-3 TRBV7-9 CASRTENSGNTIYF TGTGCCAGCAGGACAGAAAACTCTGGAAACACCATATATTTT
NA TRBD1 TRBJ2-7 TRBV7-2 CASGTGTGFYEQYF TGTGCCAGCGGCACCGGGACAGGGTTCTACGAGCAGTACTTC
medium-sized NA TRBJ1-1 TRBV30 CAWSWGPTEAFF TGTGCCTGGAGTTGGGGGCCGACTGAAGCTTTCTTT
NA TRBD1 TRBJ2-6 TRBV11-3 CASSISPGQGRSGANVLTF TGTGCCAGCAGCATATCACCGGGACAGGGGCGGTCTGGGGCCAACGTCCTGACTTTC